This record concerns one TCR beta chain sequence. Its antigen is unknown. Base qualities were left out, and no much larger clone turns up one base away. V loses 5 bases at its end and J loses 4 bases; junction bases beyond the gene matches: 17. Taken from cysteine to phenylalanine, the CDR3 has 19 residues. Left in the record is the CDR3 DNA by itself, 57 bases read in frame from the first base. The germline V gene gives CDR1 as SGHVS and CDR2 as FQNEAQ. In the prospective study, participants were roughly 18 to 89 years old, resided in around 25 geographic areas of the United States, and were enrolled through a virtual design. Cohort assignment in the prospective study relied on participant-reported clinical history from a screening survey and a study questionnaire. ImmuneRACE Cohort 3 recovered participants were defined by two consecutive negative NP/OP PCR tests, healthcare professional clearance, or symptom resolution. In the prospective study, whole blood, serum and a nasopharyngeal or oropharyngeal swab were collected from each participant by mobile phlebotomists. Additional blood draws and questionnaires over an approximately two-month period could optionally be provided by prospective study participants. Before DNA extraction, prospective study blood samples were shipped either frozen or at room temperature.

TCRbeta CDR3 regions were amplified from genomic DNA by means of the immunoSEQ Assay, a bias-controlled multiplex PCR. In the authors' own workflow: The number of nucleated cells in each sample was estimated from the amplification of reference gene primers within the assay. Sequence reads were collapsed and filtered to measure the absolute abundance of every unique TCRbeta CDR3 rearrangement. For each sample, productive Simpson clonality was calculated as the square root of Simpson's diversity index across productive rearrangements. Imported from immuneACCESS, the table was reduced by TCRdb to in-frame sequences with V and J called. These copies leave out some clones; in studies compared against another copy, an unresolved V gene accounts for under half, and the cause of the remainder is not known. V and J calls and clone size come straight from that table; D and trimming were deduced from the DNA. The sample table contains hundreds of thousands of clones; only one count was recorded for about 83% of them. In total, the top ten clones hold approximately 6.6% of the sample.

This record belongs to a study of blood T cell repertoires in COVID-19 (TCRdb year 2020). Regarding the study in general: Collaborator samples came from the United States, Italy and Spain and covered acute and convalescent phases of COVID-19. A freely available public database, intended as a resource for researchers studying the immune response to SARS-CoV-2, is where the repertoires were released. Samples were obtained from the ongoing ImmuneRACE study (first 160 participants) and from some 1,300 subjects provided by 6 global collaborators. Where available, HLA class I and class II types were obtained from metadata supplied by the sample provider rather than from assay-based typing. The prospective study material was composed of cDNA or gDNA derived from T cells, B-cell-depleted T cells, or PBMCs. The sample metadata nearly always contained a de-identified subject ID, COVID-19 status, age in years and sex. Deeply sampled blood TCRbeta repertoires from subjects exposed to, actively infected with, or recovered from COVID-19 were included in the dataset. The paper's findings and limits, for the study overall: Clinical and demographic metadata were provided uncurated, with the amount varying by source and participant.

Rearrangement joined TRBV7-8 to TRBJ2-7; TRBD2 matches 13 bases in the middle. This clonotype originated in a woman between 35 and 50 years old who had recovered from COVID-19. The sequenced sample was PBMCs or T cells enriched from blood (not recorded which). The nucleotide sequence is TGTGCCAGCAGCGAGCGCGGGACTAGCGGGACCCTTTCCCGTTACGAGCAGTACTTC. Its translation reads: CASSERGTSGTLSRYEQYF.